The 31 T cell receptor beta chains below come from one sample, sequenced in a study of blood T cell repertoires in COVID-19. TCRdb's copy holds only in-frame clones and misses some; the assay was immunoSEQ multiplex PCR. The repertoire holds about 80,000 clones, with 65% to 85% as singletons. The sequenced sample consisted of peripheral blood. All receptors come from a man aged 55 to 70 with active or convalescent COVID-19.

This clone was detected once. This rearrangement joins TRBV15 to TRBJ1-5; D not resolved. V was clipped by 5 bases and J by 3 bases, with 11 bases between them. The length of the CDR3 is 14 residues. From germline, CDR1 is LNHNV and CDR2 YYDKDF (reference sequence). Here the CDR3 DNA reads TGTGCCACCAGCTCCAGATCCAACAATCAGCCCCAGCATTTT. Translating it yields CATSSRSNNQPQHF.

The chain recombines TRBV19 with TRBJ1-4, with D uncertain. This CDR3 comprises 14 residues. Trimming removed 4 bases from V and 7 bases from J, with 13 bases in between. Germline CDR1 is LNHDA and CDR2 is SQIVND (reference sequence). The CDR3 coding sequence is TGTGCCAGTAGTACCCGACGGGGTTTTGAAAAACTGTTTTTT. It encodes CASSTRRGFEKLFF.

This clone was recorded a few times. The chain is built from TRBV4-3 and TRBJ1-5, with 9 bases matching TRBD1. Germline V gene lookup returns CDR1 LGHNA and CDR2 YSLEER. The CDR3 length is 15 residues. The V and J ends lost 2 bases and 7 bases, in that order; junction bases with no gene match: 6. This chain's CDR3 is CASSQTGGAGQPQHF. The CDR3 coding sequence is TGCGCCAGCAGCCAAACAGGGGGCGCCGGCCAGCCCCAGCATTTT.

The rearrangement joins TRBV20-1 to TRBJ2-5, with D possibly matching TRBD2 (6 bases). The germline gives CDR1 DFQATT, CDR2 SNEGSKA (reference sequence). The CDR3 has 14 residues. Trimming stripped 3 bases from V and 5 bases from J, with 16 bases between. The CDR3 spells CSASSGWGGETQYF. Here the CDR3 DNA reads TGCAGTGCTAGTTCAGGTTGGGGAGGCGAGACCCAGTACTTC.

The V and J genes are TRBV5-4 and TRBJ1-1; 11 positions match TRBD1. The J segment lost 0 bases and the V segment lost 3 bases, leaving 4 bases of the junction unmatched. CDR3 length: 16 residues. The germline CDR1 and CDR2 sequences are SGHNT and YYREEE (reference sequence). CDR3 sequence reads: CASSSDRGHVNTEAFF. In DNA, the CDR3 is TGTGCCAGCAGCTCGGACAGGGGGCACGTGAACACTGAAGCTTTCTTT.

V and J are TRBV5-1 and TRBJ2-2, with D perhaps TRBD1 (6 bases). The CDR3 sequence is 16 residues long. CDR1 SGHRS and CDR2 YFSETQ come from the germline V gene. Trimming shortened V by 5 bases and J by 1 base, and 15 bases separated the two germline ends. The CDR3 bases are TGCGCCAGCAGGCCGCCGGGACAAGTGAACACCGGGGAGCTGTTTTTT. The encoded protein is CASRPPGQVNTGELFF.

V usage is TRBV7-2 and J usage is TRBJ1-2; maybe TRBD1 (5 bases). V was trimmed by 1 base and J by 8 bases, leaving 14 bases between them. CDR1 and CDR2 from the germline V gene are SGHTA and FQGNSA. The CDR3 totals 14 residues. CDR3 in amino acids: CASSLEPRADGYTF. The CDR3 DNA sequence: TGTGCCAGCAGCTTAGAACCCAGGGCGGACGGCTACACCTTC.

V usage is TRBV9 and J usage is TRBJ2-7, with TRBD2 matching 10 bases. Trimming took 0 bases from V and 3 from J; bases not matched to a gene: 3. This CDR3 has 15 residues. CDR1 and CDR2 from the germline V gene are SGDLS and YYNGEE. The CDR3 nucleotides are TGTGCCAGCAGCGTAGGGGGGACTAGCGTCTACGAGCAGTACTTC. It is translated as CASSVGGTSVYEQYF.

V and J are TRBV7-2 and TRBJ1-2; 7 nucleotides match TRBD1. Trimming at V came to 2 bases and at J to 5 bases, leaving 8 bases not matched to a gene. CDR1 and CDR2 (germline): SGHTA, FQGNSA. The CDR3 sequence is 15 residues long. CDR3: CASSLFGQARYGYTF. CDR3 DNA: TGTGCCAGCAGCTTATTTGGACAGGCCCGATATGGCTACACCTTC.

V usage is TRBV29-1 and J usage is TRBJ1-5; D is possibly TRBD1 (5 bases). CDR1 is SQVTM and CDR2 is ANQGSEA in the germline V gene. The CDR3 contains 16 residues. Deletions cut 4 bases from V and 0 bases from J, with 16 bases between. CDR3 nucleotide sequence: TGCAGCGTTGGCTGGGGCGCCCTGGGTAGCAATCAGCCCCAGCATTTT. Translation gives CSVGWGALGSNQPQHF.

The chain links TRBV12-3 or TRBV12-4 to TRBJ2-5; the D is unclear. Trimming shortened V by 4 bases and J by 4 bases, and 4 bases separated the two germline ends. CDR3 length: 11 amino acids. The CDR3 is CASSSGETQYF. The CDR3 DNA reads as TGTGCCAGCAGTTCCGGAGAGACCCAGTACTTC.

This chain joins TRBV6-5 and TRBJ1-4; possible D gene TRBD1, 5 bases. The V gene's germline CDR1 is MNHEY and CDR2 SVGAGI. Trimming took 2 bases from V and 8 from J, leaving 9 bases between them. The CDR3 runs 13 residues. The CDR3, as DNA: TGTGCCAGCAGTTACAAGGGGAAAGAAAAACTGTTTTTT. Translating gives CASSYKGKEKLFF.

This chain connects TRBV6-5 to TRBJ2-1, with a tentative D call TRBD1 (6 bases). From germline, CDR1 is MNHEY and CDR2 SVGAGI. Trimming left V 7 bases short and J 0 bases short, with 13 bases between. The CDR3 covers 15 residues. This chain's CDR3 is CASTPTGFSYNEQFF. The DNA of the CDR3 is TGTGCCAGCACCCCTACAGGGTTCTCCTACAATGAGCAGTTCTTC.

The V gene is TRBV24-1, the J gene TRBJ2-7; tentatively, D is TRBD1 (6 bases). The length of the CDR3 is 16 residues. V dropped 0 bases and J dropped 0 bases, with 11 bases sitting between them. Germline V gene data show CDR1 as KGHDR and CDR2 as SFDVKD. The CDR3 spells CATSDLLQGLSYEQYF. For the CDR3, the DNA is TGTGCCACCAGTGATTTGCTACAGGGTCTCTCCTACGAGCAGTACTTC.

The chain joins TRBV19 to TRBJ2-1; the D gene is possibly TRBD2 (5 bases). Germline CDR1 is LNHDA and CDR2 is SQIVND (reference sequence). Trimming removed 4 bases at V and 3 bases at J, with 13 bases between. This CDR3 is built from 15 residues. CDR3 coding DNA: TGTGCCAGTAGTACCAGCGGAATGGACTACAATGAGCAGTTCTTC. It specifies CASSTSGMDYNEQFF.

The rearrangement links TRBV5-8 to TRBJ2-1, with D possibly being TRBD2 (7 bases). The CDR3 is made up of 15 amino acids. The V gene lost 4 bases and the J gene lost 3 bases, with 14 bases spanning the gap. Germline CDR1 is SGHTS and CDR2 is YDEGEE. CDR3 in DNA: TGTGCCAGCAGCCCCCCGCGGGGGCTCTACAATGAGCAGTTCTTC. The encoded protein is CASSPPRGLYNEQFF.

CDR3 sequence reads: CASGLAGDLAKNIQYF. CDR3 DNA: TGTGCCAGCGGTTTAGCGGGCGATTTAGCCAAAAACATTCAGTACTTC. The chain couples TRBV6-2 or TRBV6-3 to TRBJ2-4; the match to TRBD2 covers 7 bases. The CDR3 has 16 residues. The V segment lost 8 bases and the J segment 0 bases; nucleotides outside the gene matches: 10. Germline CDR1 MNHEY, CDR2 SVGEGT.

This clone was counted a few times. J is TRBJ2-3 and V is TRBV7-9; perhaps TRBD1 as D (7 bases). This CDR3 is 14 amino acids long. V lost 5 bases, J lost 4 bases, and 13 bases lay in between. Germline loops: CDR1 SEHNR, CDR2 FQNEAQ (reference sequence). CDR3 loop: CASSLEGASDTQYF. CDR3 DNA sequence: TGTGCCAGCAGCCTGGAGGGGGCATCAGATACGCAGTATTTT.

V is TRBV7-2 and J is TRBJ2-1; no clear D gene. CDR3 length: 14 amino acids. Looked up from germline, CDR1 is SGHTA and CDR2 is FQGNSA. V dropped 1 base and J dropped 5 bases, with 9 bases sitting between them. CDR3 bases: TGTGCCAGCAGCTTAGGGGTAGCCCACAATGAGCAGTTCTTC. Its protein product is CASSLGVAHNEQFF.

The chain carries TRBV5-8 and TRBJ1-2; D is uncertain. V was pared by 4 bases and J by 0 bases, with 16 bases between. Germline assignment: CDR1 SGHTS and CDR2 YDEGEE. This CDR3 spans 16 amino acids. The CDR3 coding sequence is TGTGCCAGCAGCGTGCGGGCCTACAACGCTAACTATGGCTACACCTTC. This sequence encodes CASSVRAYNANYGYTF.

This chain uses TRBV6-2 or TRBV6-3 with TRBJ2-7, with 8 nucleotides matching TRBD2. The germline V gene encodes CDR1 MNHEY and CDR2 SVGEGT. J was trimmed by 3 bases and V by 2 bases; bases with no gene match: 6. The CDR3 consists of 15 residues. The CDR3 loop reads CASSYTLSGGYEQYF. CDR3 DNA sequence: TGTGCCAGCAGTTACACCCTAAGCGGGGGCTACGAGCAGTACTTC.

The chain links TRBV7-9 to TRBJ1-4; 10 bases map to TRBD1. V trimming: 5 bases; J trimming: 7 bases; junction bases outside the gene matches: 10. Looked up from germline, CDR1 is SEHNR and CDR2 is FQNEAQ (reference sequence). This CDR3 has 16 amino acids. CDR3 amino acids: CASSEDRGRGGEKLFF. The CDR3 DNA sequence: TGTGCCAGCAGCGAAGACAGGGGGCGAGGGGGTGAAAAACTGTTTTTT.

The genes are TRBV6-2 or TRBV6-3 and TRBJ2-3; D gene unclear. This CDR3 comprises 15 residues. Trimming removed 2 bases from V and 1 base from J, with 10 bases in between. Germline CDR1 reads MNHEY; CDR2 reads SVGEGT. The CDR3 DNA reads TGTGCCAGCAGTTACGACCAAACAGGCACAGATACGCAGTATTTT. It yields the protein CASSYDQTGTDTQYF.

The gene calls are TRBV18 and TRBJ1-3; TRBD1 matches 7 bases. Per germline, CDR1 KGHSH and CDR2 LQKENI. Trimming took 5 bases from V and 0 from J; bases not matched to a gene: 4. The CDR3 contains 15 residues. CDR3 DNA: TGTGCCAGCTCATCTCGGACAGGCTCTGGAAACACCATATATTTT. Encoded protein: CASSSRTGSGNTIYF.

Remarks on this clone: This sample includes further DNA sequences coding for the same CDR3. This chain joins TRBV12-3 or TRBV12-4 and TRBJ2-7; D perhaps matches TRBD2 (5 bases). Trimming cost V 2 bases and J 0 bases, with 5 bases left between them. There are 13 residues in the CDR3. The chain's CDR3 is CASSLRDSYEQYF. CDR3 sequence (DNA): TGTGCCAGCAGTTTACGGGACTCCTACGAGCAGTACTTC.

The V gene is TRBV20-1, the J gene TRBJ2-5; no clear D gene. The CDR3 extends over 12 amino acids. The V and J ends lost 3 bases and 1 base respectively, with 6 bases between them. Per germline, CDR1 DFQATT and CDR2 SNEGSKA (reference sequence). In nucleotides, the CDR3 is TGCAGTGCTAGTCGTAGCCAAGAGACCCAGTACTTC. Amino acids: CSASRSQETQYF.

The chain carries TRBV27 and TRBJ2-2; 13 nucleotides align to TRBD2. The CDR3 loop spans 18 amino acids. Germline CDR1 reads MNHEY; CDR2 reads SMNVEV (reference sequence). The V gene end was trimmed by 0 bases and the J gene end by 4 bases; junction bases not matched to a gene: 5. Here the CDR3 reads CASSLSGLAGDGTGELFF. The CDR3 DNA reads as TGTGCCAGCAGTTTATCTGGACTAGCGGGGGATGGCACCGGGGAGCTGTTTTTT.

The rearrangement links TRBV19 to TRBJ1-1, with D unresolved. From germline, CDR1 is LNHDA and CDR2 SQIVND (reference sequence). Trimming removed 7 bases from V and 0 bases from J, with 12 bases in between. The CDR3 has 14 amino acids. CDR3 protein: CASKFRELNTEAFF. Here the CDR3 DNA reads TGTGCCAGTAAATTTAGGGAGTTGAACACTGAAGCTTTCTTT.

The rearrangement joins TRBV27 to TRBJ1-6; 9 positions match TRBD1. V shed 5 bases and J 6 bases; nucleotides not matched to a gene: 5. Germline V gene lookup returns CDR1 MNHEY and CDR2 SMNVEV (reference sequence). The CDR3 spans 15 residues. The CDR3 coding sequence is TGTGCCAGCAGTGGATGGGGACAGGGTAATTCACCCCTCCACTTT. Translation: CASSGWGQGNSPLHF.

The chain joins TRBV19 to TRBJ1-6, with 8 positions matching TRBD1. The germline CDR1 and CDR2 sequences are LNHDA and SQIVND (reference sequence). Trimming took 6 bases from V and 7 from J; bases not matched to a gene: 8. The CDR3 consists of 15 residues. CDR3 residues: CASSRQGKYNSPLHF. The DNA for the CDR3 is TGTGCCAGTAGCCGACAGGGGAAATACAATTCACCCCTCCACTTT.

This CDR3 is CASSTLGGTTNEKLFF. The DNA of the CDR3 is TGTGCCAGCAGCACCCTGGGGGGGACAACTAATGAAAAACTGTTTTTT. V gene TRBV5-6 combines with J gene TRBJ1-4, with D perhaps matching TRBD1 (5 bases). The CDR3 is made up of 16 amino acids. Germline CDR1 SGHDT, CDR2 YYEEEE. Trimming took off 4 bases at V and 0 bases at J, with 13 bases between the two ends. The full variable domain, its missing parts supplied by reference TRBV5-6 and TRBJ1-4, is DAGVTQSPTHLIKTRGQQVTLRCSPKSGHDTVSWYQQALGQGPQFIFQYYEEEERQRGNFPDRFSGHQFPNYSSELNVNALLLGDSALYLCASSTLGGTTNEKLFFGSGTQLSVL.